These T cell receptor beta chains were read from a single sample in a study of T cell repertoires in cytomegalovirus infection. A single record per CDR3 protein comes from TCRdb applying MiXCR to the reads. The sample has about 200,000 distinct CDR3 sequences, more than 9% seen once. Source material: PBMCs. These receptors all come from a human donor in good health (CMV status not recorded). Some clones in this sample may be carry-over from other donors' samples. CDR3s include the opening cysteine and the closing phenylalanine or tryptophan. A D gene is named only where the DNA matches it firmly. Size is omitted from some rows. Given values are once, few, many or a class for expanded clones.

V gene: TRBV7-9; clone size: .; D gene: .; J gene: TRBJ2-3; CDR3 protein: CASSALPDTQYF; CDR3 DNA: TGTGCCAGCAGCGCCCTCCCGGATACGCAGTATTTT
V gene: TRBV28; clone size: few; D gene: .; J gene: TRBJ1-1; CDR3 protein: CASSVISGNTEAFF; CDR3 DNA: TGTGCCAGCAGTGTAATATCAGGGAACACTGAAGCTTTCTTT
V gene: TRBV7-2; clone size: many; D gene: .; J gene: TRBJ1-1; CDR3 protein: CASLLHRLSPEAFF; CDR3 DNA: TGTGCCAGCCTACTGCACAGGTTATCGCCTGAAGCTTTCTTT
V gene: TRBV5-5; clone size: few; D gene: TRBD1; J gene: TRBJ2-7; CDR3 protein: CASSPIGQGVDEQYF; CDR3 DNA: TGTGCCAGCAGCCCCATTGGGCAGGGGGTCGACGAGCAGTACTTC
V gene: TRBV29-1; clone size: many; D gene: .; J gene: TRBJ1-2; CDR3 protein: CSVARPSKDLYGYTF; CDR3 DNA: TGCAGCGTTGCCCGCCCTTCTAAAGACCTCTATGGCTACACCTTC
V gene: TRBV7-2; clone size: many; D gene: .; J gene: TRBJ1-5; CDR3 protein: CASRSGNQPQHF; CDR3 DNA: TGTGCCAGCAGATCTGGCAATCAGCCCCAGCATTTT
V gene: TRBV28; clone size: .; D gene: .; J gene: TRBJ2-5; CDR3 protein: CASRGRIPQTQYF; CDR3 DNA: TGTGCCAGTCGGGGGCGGATCCCGCAGACCCAGTACTTC
V gene: TRBV24-1; clone size: many; D gene: .; J gene: TRBJ2-1; CDR3 protein: CATSDFGGNNEQFF; CDR3 DNA: TGTGCCACCAGTGATTTTGGGGGGAACAATGAGCAGTTCTTC
V gene: TRBV7-8; clone size: many; D gene: TRBD2; J gene: TRBJ2-7; CDR3 protein: CASSSIAGGNYEQYF; CDR3 DNA: TGTGCCAGCAGCTCCATAGCGGGAGGGAACTACGAGCAGTACTTC
V gene: TRBV29-1; clone size: .; D gene: .; J gene: TRBJ2-3; CDR3 protein: CSERLGDTQYF; CDR3 DNA: TGCAGCGAAAGACTAGGAGATACGCAGTATTTT
V gene: TRBV28; clone size: .; D gene: .; J gene: TRBJ1-4; CDR3 protein: CASSFPAQGGEKLFF; CDR3 DNA: TGTGCCAGCAGTTTCCCTGCCCAGGGTGGTGAAAAACTGTTTTTT
V gene: TRBV10-3; clone size: many; D gene: .; J gene: TRBJ1-3; CDR3 protein: CAIRPDTASGNTIYF; CDR3 DNA: TGTGCCATCAGGCCTGACACGGCCTCTGGAAACACCATATATTTT
V gene: TRBV29-1; clone size: .; D gene: .; J gene: TRBJ2-2; CDR3 protein: CSVESMNTGELFF; CDR3 DNA: TGCAGCGTCGAGTCTATGAACACCGGGGAGCTGTTTTTT
V gene: TRBV9; clone size: few; D gene: TRBD1; J gene: TRBJ1-4; CDR3 protein: CASSSGQGANEKLFF; CDR3 DNA: TGTGCCAGCAGCTCGGGACAGGGGGCGAATGAAAAACTGTTTTTT
V gene: TRBV7-2; clone size: many; D gene: .; J gene: TRBJ2-1; CDR3 protein: CASSSGSKGNEQFF; CDR3 DNA: TGTGCCAGCAGCTCGGGATCAAAGGGGAATGAGCAGTTCTTC
V gene: TRBV12-3/TRBV12-4; clone size: .; D gene: .; J gene: TRBJ2-7; CDR3 protein: CASSLSGSTREQYF; CDR3 DNA: TGTGCCAGCAGTTTATCGGGTTCTACTAGGGAGCAGTACTTC
V gene: TRBV28; clone size: many; D gene: .; J gene: TRBJ2-5; CDR3 protein: CASSLFDRGQETQYF; CDR3 DNA: TGTGCCAGCAGTTTATTCGACCGGGGACAAGAGACCCAGTACTTC
V gene: TRBV7-2; clone size: .; D gene: TRBD2; J gene: TRBJ2-7; CDR3 protein: CASSLELGAGVSYEQYF; CDR3 DNA: TGTGCCAGCAGCTTAGAGCTGGGAGCGGGGGTCTCCTACGAGCAGTACTTC
V gene: TRBV7-9; clone size: many; D gene: .; J gene: TRBJ2-7; CDR3 protein: CASSFMVGVGRPYEQYF; CDR3 DNA: TGTGCCAGCAGCTTCATGGTGGGGGTTGGGAGACCCTACGAGCAGTACTTC
V gene: TRBV20-1; clone size: few; D gene: TRBD1; J gene: TRBJ1-1; CDR3 protein: CSARVGTGWAFF; CDR3 DNA: TGCAGTGCTAGAGTTGGGACAGGGTGGGCTTTCTTT
V gene: TRBV9; clone size: few; D gene: .; J gene: TRBJ1-5; CDR3 protein: CASSPGGYSNQPQHF; CDR3 DNA: TGTGCCAGCAGCCCCGGAGGGTATAGCAATCAGCCCCAGCATTTT
V gene: TRBV28; clone size: few; D gene: .; J gene: TRBJ1-1; CDR3 protein: CASLGTEAFF; CDR3 DNA: TGTGCCAGCCTTGGGACTGAAGCTTTCTTT
V gene: TRBV12-3/TRBV12-4; clone size: many; D gene: .; J gene: TRBJ1-6; CDR3 protein: CASRGVYNSPLHF; CDR3 DNA: TGTGCCAGCAGAGGCGTTTATAATTCACCCCTCCACTTT
V gene: TRBV5-1; clone size: .; D gene: TRBD2; J gene: TRBJ2-3; CDR3 protein: CASSSSGTSGSDTQYF; CDR3 DNA: TGCGCCAGCAGCTCCTCCGGGACTAGCGGATCAGATACGCAGTATTTT
V gene: TRBV6-6; clone size: many; D gene: .; J gene: TRBJ1-2; CDR3 protein: CASSHGGNYGYTF; CDR3 DNA: TGTGCCAGCAGCCACGGGGGGAACTATGGCTACACCTTC
V gene: TRBV7-2; clone size: many; D gene: .; J gene: TRBJ1-2; CDR3 protein: CASSLVPGGSYGYTF; CDR3 DNA: TGTGCCAGCAGCTTAGTTCCGGGGGGAAGCTATGGCTACACCTTC
V gene: TRBV6-2/TRBV6-3; clone size: many; D gene: .; J gene: TRBJ2-7; CDR3 protein: CASSLNGPLEQYF; CDR3 DNA: TGTGCCAGCAGTCTCAACGGGCCCTTGGAGCAGTACTTC
V gene: TRBV7-2; clone size: many; D gene: .; J gene: TRBJ1-5; CDR3 protein: CASSLAGHNQPQHF; CDR3 DNA: TGTGCCAGCAGCTTAGCAGGGCACAATCAGCCCCAGCATTTT
V gene: TRBV29-1; clone size: .; D gene: .; J gene: TRBJ2-6; CDR3 protein: CSVGSYSGANVLTF; CDR3 DNA: TGCAGCGTTGGGTCTTACTCTGGGGCCAACGTCCTGACTTTC
V gene: TRBV4-3; clone size: .; D gene: TRBD2; J gene: TRBJ2-3; CDR3 protein: CASSQSGVAGGDTQYF; CDR3 DNA: TGCGCCAGCAGCCAGAGCGGTGTGGCGGGAGGAGATACGCAGTATTTT
V gene: TRBV6-2/TRBV6-3; clone size: many; D gene: .; J gene: TRBJ2-1; CDR3 protein: CASSDLGGAYNEQFF; CDR3 DNA: TGTGCCAGCAGCGACCTCGGGGGCGCGTACAATGAGCAGTTCTTC
V gene: TRBV6-2/TRBV6-3; clone size: few; D gene: .; J gene: TRBJ2-1; CDR3 protein: CASSRDGTHKRGQFF; CDR3 DNA: TGTGCCAGCAGTCGCGACGGGACTCACAAGAGGGGGCAGTTCTTC
V gene: TRBV15; clone size: many; D gene: TRBD2; J gene: TRBJ2-1; CDR3 protein: CATSPTSGGANEQFF; CDR3 DNA: TGTGCCACCAGCCCGACTAGCGGGGGGGCGAATGAGCAGTTCTTC
V gene: TRBV5-1; clone size: .; D gene: .; J gene: TRBJ1-1; CDR3 protein: CASRIEGPMNTEAFF; CDR3 DNA: TGCGCCAGCAGGATTGAGGGACCGATGAACACTGAAGCTTTCTTT
V gene: TRBV18; clone size: many; D gene: .; J gene: TRBJ1-2; CDR3 protein: CASSPQAGSNYGYTF; CDR3 DNA: TGTGCCAGCTCACCCCAGGCGGGCAGCAACTATGGCTACACCTTC
V gene: TRBV2; clone size: many; D gene: TRBD1; J gene: TRBJ1-2; CDR3 protein: CASSEAPYSPEWTGEGYTF; CDR3 DNA: TGTGCCAGCAGTGAAGCGCCCTACTCACCCGAGTGGACAGGGGAAGGCTACACCTTC
V gene: TRBV7-2; clone size: many; D gene: TRBD1; J gene: TRBJ1-2; CDR3 protein: CASSQGGEGSYGYTF; CDR3 DNA: TGTGCCAGCAGCCAGGGGGGAGAGGGAAGCTATGGCTACACCTTC
V gene: TRBV4-1; clone size: many; D gene: .; J gene: TRBJ2-4; CDR3 protein: CASSQVPGRTGNIQYF; CDR3 DNA: TGCGCCAGCAGCCAAGTACCGGGGCGGACGGGGAACATTCAGTACTTC
V gene: TRBV19; clone size: many; D gene: .; J gene: TRBJ1-1; CDR3 protein: CASRTAWTGEQENTEAFF; CDR3 DNA: TGTGCCAGTAGGACTGCCTGGACGGGGGAACAGGAGAACACTGAAGCTTTCTTT
V gene: TRBV2; clone size: .; D gene: .; J gene: TRBJ1-1; CDR3 protein: CASSEPGTPSEAFF; CDR3 DNA: TGTGCCAGCAGTGAGCCCGGGACACCGTCTGAAGCTTTCTTT
V gene: TRBV20-1; clone size: .; D gene: .; J gene: TRBJ2-5; CDR3 protein: CSDGTKGTQYF; CDR3 DNA: TGCAGTGACGGGACGAAGGGGACCCAGTACTTC
V gene: TRBV12-3/TRBV12-4; clone size: few; D gene: .; J gene: TRBJ2-5; CDR3 protein: CASSSARGTSTQYF; CDR3 DNA: TGTGCCAGCAGCTCCGCCCGTGGAACGTCGACCCAGTACTTC
V gene: TRBV6-2/TRBV6-3; clone size: many; D gene: .; J gene: TRBJ2-1; CDR3 protein: CASSVDGSSYNEQFF; CDR3 DNA: TGTGCCAGCAGCGTAGACGGGAGCTCCTACAATGAGCAGTTCTTC